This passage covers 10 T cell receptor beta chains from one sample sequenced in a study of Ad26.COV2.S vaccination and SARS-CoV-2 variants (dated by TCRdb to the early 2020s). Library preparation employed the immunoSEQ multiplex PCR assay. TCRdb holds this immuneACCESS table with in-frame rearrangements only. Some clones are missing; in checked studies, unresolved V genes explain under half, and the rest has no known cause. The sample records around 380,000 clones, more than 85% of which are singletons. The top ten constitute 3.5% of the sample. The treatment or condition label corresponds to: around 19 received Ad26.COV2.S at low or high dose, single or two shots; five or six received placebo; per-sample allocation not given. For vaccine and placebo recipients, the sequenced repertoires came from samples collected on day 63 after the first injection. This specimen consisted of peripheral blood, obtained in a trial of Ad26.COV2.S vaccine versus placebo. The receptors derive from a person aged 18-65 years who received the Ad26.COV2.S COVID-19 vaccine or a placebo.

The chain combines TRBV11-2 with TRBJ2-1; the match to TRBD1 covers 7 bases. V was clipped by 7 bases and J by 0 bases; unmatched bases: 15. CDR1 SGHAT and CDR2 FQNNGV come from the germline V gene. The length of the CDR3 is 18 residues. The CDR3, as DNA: TGTGCCAGCACCCCTCTTAAGACAGGGCACACCTCCTACAATGAGCAGTTCTTC. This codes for CASTPLKTGHTSYNEQFF.

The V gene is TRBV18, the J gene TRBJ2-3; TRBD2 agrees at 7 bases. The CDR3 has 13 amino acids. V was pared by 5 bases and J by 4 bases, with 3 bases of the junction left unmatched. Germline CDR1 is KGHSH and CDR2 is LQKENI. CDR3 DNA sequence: TGTGCCAGCTCATGGGGGGGACCAGATACGCAGTATTTT. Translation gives CASSWGGPDTQYF. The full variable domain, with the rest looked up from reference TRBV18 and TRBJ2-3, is NAGVMQNPRHLVRRRGQEARLRCSPMKGHSHVYWYRQLPEEGLKFMVYLQKENIIDESGMPKERFSAEFPKEGPSILRIQQVVRGDSAAYFCASSWGGPDTQYFGPGTRLTVL.

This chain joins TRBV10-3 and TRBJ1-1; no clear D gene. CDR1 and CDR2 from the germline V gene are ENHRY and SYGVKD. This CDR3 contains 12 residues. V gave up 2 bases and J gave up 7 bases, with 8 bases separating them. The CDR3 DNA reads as TGTGCCATCAGTGAGGAGCAGAGTGAAGCTTTCTTT. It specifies CAISEEQSEAFF.

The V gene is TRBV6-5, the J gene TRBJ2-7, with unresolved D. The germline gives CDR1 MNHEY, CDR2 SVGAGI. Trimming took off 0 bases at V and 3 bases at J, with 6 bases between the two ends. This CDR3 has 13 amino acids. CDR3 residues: CASSYSNNYEQYF. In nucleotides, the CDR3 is TGTGCCAGCAGTTACTCGAACAACTACGAGCAGTACTTC.

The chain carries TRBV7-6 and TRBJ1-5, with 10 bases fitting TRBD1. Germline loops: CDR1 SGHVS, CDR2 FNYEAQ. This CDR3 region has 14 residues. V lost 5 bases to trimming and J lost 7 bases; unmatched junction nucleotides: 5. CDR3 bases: TGTGCCAGCAGCGACGGGACAGGGGACCAGCCCCAGCATTTT. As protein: CASSDGTGDQPQHF. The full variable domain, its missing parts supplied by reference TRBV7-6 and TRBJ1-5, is GAGVSQSPRYKVTKRGQDVALRCDPISGHVSLYWYRQALGQGPEFLTYFNYEAQQDKSGLPNDRFSAERPEGSISTLTIQRTEQRDSAMYRCASSDGTGDQPQHFGDGTRLSIL.

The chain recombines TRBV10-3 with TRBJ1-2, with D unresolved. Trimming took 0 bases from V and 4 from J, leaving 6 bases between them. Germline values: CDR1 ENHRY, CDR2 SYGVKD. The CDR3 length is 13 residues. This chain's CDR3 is CAISESIPYGYTF. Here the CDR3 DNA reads TGTGCCATCAGTGAGTCGATTCCCTATGGCTACACCTTC.

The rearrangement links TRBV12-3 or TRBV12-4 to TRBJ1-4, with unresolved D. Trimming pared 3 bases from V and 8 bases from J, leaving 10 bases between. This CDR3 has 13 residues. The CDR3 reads CASSFAGVEKLFF. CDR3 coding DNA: TGTGCCAGCAGTTTCGCGGGCGTGGAAAAACTGTTTTTT.

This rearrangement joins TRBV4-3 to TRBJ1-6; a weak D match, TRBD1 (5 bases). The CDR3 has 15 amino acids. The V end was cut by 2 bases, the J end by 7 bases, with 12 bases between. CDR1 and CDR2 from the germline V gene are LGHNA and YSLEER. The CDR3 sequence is CASSQFREGNSPLHF. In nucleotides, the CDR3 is TGCGCCAGCAGCCAATTCCGCGAGGGGAATTCACCCCTCCACTTT.

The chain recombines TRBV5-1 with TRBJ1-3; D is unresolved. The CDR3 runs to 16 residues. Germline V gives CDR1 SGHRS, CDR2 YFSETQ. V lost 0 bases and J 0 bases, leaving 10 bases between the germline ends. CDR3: CASSLEGQLSGNTIYF. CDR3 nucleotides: TGCGCCAGCAGCTTGGAAGGTCAGCTCTCTGGAAACACCATATATTTT.

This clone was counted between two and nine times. The CDR3 loop reads CASSQGQGASSSPLHF. DNA for the CDR3: TGCGCCAGCAGCCAGGGACAGGGGGCTTCCAGCTCACCCCTCCACTTT. This chain links TRBV5-1 with TRBJ1-6; 12 nucleotides agree with TRBD1. V shed 4 bases, J shed 10 bases, and the junction held 9 bases outside the gene matches. Germline V gives CDR1 SGHRS, CDR2 YFSETQ. The CDR3 length is 16 residues.